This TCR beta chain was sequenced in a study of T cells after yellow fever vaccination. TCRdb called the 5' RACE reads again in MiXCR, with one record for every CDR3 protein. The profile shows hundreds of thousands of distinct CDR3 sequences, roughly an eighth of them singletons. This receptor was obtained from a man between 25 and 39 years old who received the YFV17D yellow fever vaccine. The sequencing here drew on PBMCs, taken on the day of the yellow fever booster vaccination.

The CDR3 protein is CASFAGPENTEAFF. The CDR3 DNA is TGTGCCAGCTTTGCGGGACCGGAGAACACTGAAGCTTTCTTT. V and J are TRBV12-3 or TRBV12-4 and TRBJ1-1; tentative D call: TRBD1 (5 bases). There are 14 residues in the CDR3. V shed 8 bases and J shed 1 base, with 14 bases lying between them.